Here is one T cell receptor (beta chain) with its context. This sample was taken from a study of response to subunit inactivated influenza vaccine. TCRdb reanalysed the RT-PCR reads using MiXCR and keeps one entry per CDR3 protein. The sample has 530,000 or so distinct CDR3 sequences, 13% to 15% seen once; the top ten hold roughly 11%. Trimming took off 4 bases at V and 3 bases at J, with 14 bases between the two ends. Germline CDR1 SEHNR, CDR2 FQNEAQ (reference sequence). The CDR3 totals 15 residues. The sequence derives from a man in his forties or fifties who received an inactivated influenza vaccine. The specimen comprised PBMCs from blood, sampled roughly 12 days after vaccination. The chain recombines TRBV7-9 with TRBJ2-3; either TRBD1 or TRBD2 may fit D (5 bases each). The CDR3 spells CASSWAGSRTDTQYF. CDR3 in DNA: TGTGCCAGCAGCTGGGCAGGGAGTCGTACAGATACGCAGTATTTT.